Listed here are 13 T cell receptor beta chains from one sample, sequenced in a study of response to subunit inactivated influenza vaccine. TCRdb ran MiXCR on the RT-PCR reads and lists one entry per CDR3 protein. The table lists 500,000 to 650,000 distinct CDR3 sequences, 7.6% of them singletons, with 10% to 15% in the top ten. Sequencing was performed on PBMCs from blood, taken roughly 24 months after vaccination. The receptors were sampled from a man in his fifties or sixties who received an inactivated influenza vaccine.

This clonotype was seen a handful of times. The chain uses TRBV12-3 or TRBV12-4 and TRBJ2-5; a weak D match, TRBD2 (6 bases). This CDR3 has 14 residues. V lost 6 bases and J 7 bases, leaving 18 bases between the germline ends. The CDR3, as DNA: TGTGCCAGCAGGGCGGGACTCCGGGTCTCGACCCAGTACTTC. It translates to CASRAGLRVSTQYF.

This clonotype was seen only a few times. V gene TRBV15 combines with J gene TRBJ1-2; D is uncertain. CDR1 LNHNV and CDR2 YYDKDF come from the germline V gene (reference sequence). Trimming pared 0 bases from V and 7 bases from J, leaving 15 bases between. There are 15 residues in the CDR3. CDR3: CATSREIGGSLGYTF. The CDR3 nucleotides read TGTGCCACCAGCAGAGAGATAGGAGGATCGCTTGGCTACACCTTC.

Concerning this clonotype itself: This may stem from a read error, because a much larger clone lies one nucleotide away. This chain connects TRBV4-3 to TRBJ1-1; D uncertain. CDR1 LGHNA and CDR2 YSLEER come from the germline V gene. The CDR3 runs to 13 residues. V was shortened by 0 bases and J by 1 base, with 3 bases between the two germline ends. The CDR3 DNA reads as TGCGCCAGCAGCCAAGATCCGAACACTGAAGCTTTCTTT. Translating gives CASSQDPNTEAFF.

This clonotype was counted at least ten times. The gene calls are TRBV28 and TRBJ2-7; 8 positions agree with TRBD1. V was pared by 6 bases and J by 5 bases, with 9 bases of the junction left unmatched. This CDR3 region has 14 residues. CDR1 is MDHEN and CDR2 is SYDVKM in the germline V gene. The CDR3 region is CASSNSGQGHEQYF. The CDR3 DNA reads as TGTGCCAGCAGCAATAGTGGACAGGGCCACGAGCAGTACTTC.

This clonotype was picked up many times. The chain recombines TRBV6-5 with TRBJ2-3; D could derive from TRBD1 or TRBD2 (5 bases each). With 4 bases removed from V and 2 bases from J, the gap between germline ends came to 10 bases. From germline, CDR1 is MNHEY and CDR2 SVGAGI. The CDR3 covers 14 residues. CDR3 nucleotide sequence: TGTGCCAGCAGTTCTTGGGGGAACACAGATACGCAGTATTTT. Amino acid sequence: CASSSWGNTDTQYF.

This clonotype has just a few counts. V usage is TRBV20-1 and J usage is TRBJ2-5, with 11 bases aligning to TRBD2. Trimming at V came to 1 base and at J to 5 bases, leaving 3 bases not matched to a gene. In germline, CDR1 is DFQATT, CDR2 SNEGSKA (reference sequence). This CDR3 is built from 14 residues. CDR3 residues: CSARVRTSGETQYF. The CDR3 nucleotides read TGCAGTGCTAGAGTCCGGACTAGCGGGGAGACCCAGTACTTC.

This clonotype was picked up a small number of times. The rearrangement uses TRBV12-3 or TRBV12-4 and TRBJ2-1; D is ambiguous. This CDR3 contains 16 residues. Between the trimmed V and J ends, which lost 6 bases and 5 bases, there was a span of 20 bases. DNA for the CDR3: TGTGCCAGCAGCCCCTCGGCGCGGTCTTCTAACAATGAGCAGTTCTTC. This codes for CASSPSARSSNNEQFF.

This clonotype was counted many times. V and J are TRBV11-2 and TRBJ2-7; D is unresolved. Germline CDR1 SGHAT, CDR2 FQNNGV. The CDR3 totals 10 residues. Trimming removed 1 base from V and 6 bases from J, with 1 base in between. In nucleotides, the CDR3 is TGTGCCAGCAGCTTAGTCGAGCAGTACTTC. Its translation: CASSLVEQYF.

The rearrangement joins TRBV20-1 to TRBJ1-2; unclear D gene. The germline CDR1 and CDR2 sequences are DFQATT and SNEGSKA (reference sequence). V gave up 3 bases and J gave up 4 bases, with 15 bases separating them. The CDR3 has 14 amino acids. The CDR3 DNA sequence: TGCAGTGCTAGTTCACCCTCAGGATTCTATGGCTACACCTTC. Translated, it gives CSASSPSGFYGYTF.

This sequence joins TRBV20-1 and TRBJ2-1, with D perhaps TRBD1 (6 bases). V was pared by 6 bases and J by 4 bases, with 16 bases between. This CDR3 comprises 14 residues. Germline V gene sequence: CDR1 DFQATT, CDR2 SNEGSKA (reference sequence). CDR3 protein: CSATPGANYNEQFF. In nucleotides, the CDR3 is TGCAGTGCCACTCCAGGGGCGAATTACAATGAGCAGTTCTTC.

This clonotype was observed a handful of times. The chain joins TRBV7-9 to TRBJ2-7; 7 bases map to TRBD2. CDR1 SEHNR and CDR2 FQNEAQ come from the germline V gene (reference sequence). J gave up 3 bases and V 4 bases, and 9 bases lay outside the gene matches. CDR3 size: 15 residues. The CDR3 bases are TGTGCCAGCAGCTCAAGGCGCGCGGGAGACTACGAGCAGTACTTC. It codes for CASSSRRAGDYEQYF. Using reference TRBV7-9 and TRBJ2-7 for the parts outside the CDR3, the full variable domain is DTGVSQNPRHKITKRGQNVTFRCDPISEHNRLYWYRQTLGQGPEFLTYFQNEAQLEKSRLLSDRFSAERPKGSFSTLEIQRTEQGDSAMYLCASSSRRAGDYEQYFGPGTRLTVT.

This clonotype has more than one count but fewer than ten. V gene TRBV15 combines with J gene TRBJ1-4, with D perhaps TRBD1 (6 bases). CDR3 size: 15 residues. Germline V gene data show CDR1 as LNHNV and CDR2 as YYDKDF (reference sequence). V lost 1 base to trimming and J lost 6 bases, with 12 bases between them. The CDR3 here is CATSRAGAEDEKLFF. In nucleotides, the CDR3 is TGTGCCACCAGCAGAGCAGGGGCCGAAGATGAAAAACTGTTTTTT.

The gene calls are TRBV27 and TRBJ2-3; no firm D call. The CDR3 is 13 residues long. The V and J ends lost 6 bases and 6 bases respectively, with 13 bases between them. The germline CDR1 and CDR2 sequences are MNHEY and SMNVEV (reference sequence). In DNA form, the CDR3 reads TGTGCCAGCAGGATCTCCGGTCTGGATACGCAGTATTTT. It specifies CASRISGLDTQYF.